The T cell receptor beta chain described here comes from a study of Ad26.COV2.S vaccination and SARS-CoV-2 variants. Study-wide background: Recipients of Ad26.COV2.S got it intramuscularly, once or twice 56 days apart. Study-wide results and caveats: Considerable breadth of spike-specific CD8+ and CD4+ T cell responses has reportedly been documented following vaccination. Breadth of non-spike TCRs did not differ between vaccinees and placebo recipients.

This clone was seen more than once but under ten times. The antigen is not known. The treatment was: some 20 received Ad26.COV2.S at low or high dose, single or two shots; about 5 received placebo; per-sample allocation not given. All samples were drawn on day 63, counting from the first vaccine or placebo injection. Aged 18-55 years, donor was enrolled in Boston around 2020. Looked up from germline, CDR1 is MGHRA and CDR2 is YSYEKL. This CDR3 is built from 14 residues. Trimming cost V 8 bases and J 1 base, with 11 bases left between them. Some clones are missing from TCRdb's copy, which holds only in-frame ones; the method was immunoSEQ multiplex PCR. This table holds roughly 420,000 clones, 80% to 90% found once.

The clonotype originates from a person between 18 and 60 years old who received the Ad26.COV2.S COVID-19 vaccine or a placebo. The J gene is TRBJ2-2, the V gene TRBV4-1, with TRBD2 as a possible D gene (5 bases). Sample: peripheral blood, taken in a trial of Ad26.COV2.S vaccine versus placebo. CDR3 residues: CASGYGENTGELFF. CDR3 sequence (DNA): TGCGCCAGCGGGTACGGGGAGAACACCGGGGAGCTGTTTTTT.